What follows are 7 T cell receptor beta chains derived from one specimen sequenced in a study of B cell selection in AIRE deficiency. The regulatory T cell sort gate was CD4+CD25hiCD127low/negative. Clones were read by immunoSEQ multiplex PCR, and TCRdb kept only the in-frame ones, dropping some. This repertoire shows about 21,000 clones, roughly 93% found once; its top ten account for just under 2%. Sequencing was done on a sample of Tregs sorted from PBMCs. These receptors all stem from a human donor with AIRE deficiency.

J is TRBJ1-5 and V is TRBV27; tentatively, D is TRBD1 (6 bases). Germline V gene data show CDR1 as MNHEY and CDR2 as SMNVEV (reference sequence). The CDR3 has 16 residues. V was cut by 8 bases and J by 4 bases, with 21 bases left in between. CDR3 region: CASAPGHLKKNQPQHF. The CDR3 DNA reads as TGTGCCAGCGCACCGGGACACCTGAAAAAAAATCAGCCCCAGCATTTT.

The V and J genes are TRBV15 and TRBJ1-2; maybe TRBD1 (5 bases). This CDR3 comprises 16 residues. The ends were cut back, 3 bases at V and 0 bases at J, with 14 bases in the middle. Germline-derived CDR1 and CDR2 are LNHNV and YYDKDF (reference sequence). The DNA for the CDR3 is TGTGCCACCAGCAGGAACCCGGGGGGGGCTAACTATGGCTACACCTTC. Translation gives CATSRNPGGANYGYTF. The full variable domain, its missing parts supplied by reference TRBV15 and TRBJ1-2, is DAMVIQNPRYQVTQFGKPVTLSCSQTLNHNVMYWYQQKSSQAPKLLFHYYDKDFNNEADTPDNFQSRRPNTSFCFLDIRSPGLGDTAMYLCATSRNPGGANYGYTFGSGTRLTVV.

The gene calls are TRBV28 and TRBJ1-3; 10 nucleotides agree with TRBD1. Trimming cost V 5 bases and J 2 bases; bases outside gene matches: 9. CDR1 is MDHEN, CDR2 SYDVKM, per germline. This CDR3 comprises 17 residues. The CDR3, as DNA: TGTGCCAGCAGTCTATACCCAGACAGGGGGCCTGGAAACACCATATATTTT. Its protein is CASSLYPDRGPGNTIYF.

A few counts support this clone. J is TRBJ1-1 and V is TRBV6-1, with TRBD1 identical over 9 bases. J gave up 4 bases and V 5 bases, and 8 bases lay outside the gene matches. The CDR3 length is 15 residues. Germline CDR1 reads MNHNS; CDR2 reads SASEGT. For the CDR3, the DNA is TGTGCCAGCAGTCTCCGGGACAGGGAAGGCACTGAAGCTTTCTTT. Translation gives CASSLRDREGTEAFF.

The chain uses TRBV18 and TRBJ1-1; D is ambiguous. Germline V gives CDR1 KGHSH, CDR2 LQKENI. V gave up 6 bases and J gave up 3 bases, with 14 bases separating them. The CDR3 has 14 residues. The CDR3 nucleotides read TGTGCCAGCTCGTCGATTGGGCTGGACACTGAAGCTTTCTTT. It encodes CASSSIGLDTEAFF.

This clone has only a few counts. The rearrangement uses TRBV6-7 and TRBJ2-3; a possible D gene is TRBD1 (6 bases). TRBV6-7 is classed as an ORF, of uncertain function. V was cut by 4 bases and J by 1 base, with 12 bases left in between. The CDR3 length is 15 residues. The CDR3 DNA reads TGTGCCAGCAGTTTCCCGGGACATTGCACAGATACGCAGTATTTT. As protein: CASSFPGHCTDTQYF.

V gene TRBV30 combines with J gene TRBJ1-6; unclear D gene. Germline CDR1 is GTSNPN and CDR2 is SVGIG (reference sequence). The CDR3 totals 11 residues. Trimming cost V 2 bases and J 7 bases, with 3 bases left between them. CDR3 region: CAWSINSPLHF. The CDR3 nucleotides read TGTGCCTGGAGTATAAATTCACCCCTCCACTTT.